The clone carrying this T cell receptor (beta chain) was detected ten times or more. What it binds is unknown. These data belong to a study of T cells after yellow fever vaccination. Study-level background: Fractions low in cell number were prepared with SMART-Seq v4 Ultra Low Input. Study observations and caveats: After the booster, approximately 95% of CD4 and roughly nine tenths of CD8 primary-response clones were re-detected. It was a weaker secondary response, yet one that peaked faster, at day 5 versus 15.

TCR cDNA was made by 5'RACE template switching, adding a universal primer site and UMIs. From the 5' RACE reads, TCRdb called clonotypes with MiXCR, one entry per CDR3 protein. The data contain a few hundred thousand distinct CDR3 sequences, around 4.9% of them singletons. V was clipped by 6 bases and J by 4 bases, with 13 bases between them. The CDR3 totals 14 residues. The sequence derives from a man between 18 and 29 years old who received the YFV17D yellow fever vaccine. V usage is TRBV12-3 or TRBV12-4 and J usage is TRBJ1-5, with no clear D. The sample consisted of CD4+ T cells sorted from PBMCs, taken on the day of the yellow fever booster vaccination. The CDR3 DNA reads as TGTGCCAGCAGCCCCGGGCAGTGGAATCAGCCCCAGCATTTT. It yields the protein CASSPGQWNQPQHF.